The 15 T cell receptor beta chains below were found in one sample sequenced in a study of OX40 agonist ivuxolimab in advanced cancers. Measured with immunoSEQ multiplex PCR; TCRdb has only the in-frame clones, and not every one. Altogether roughly 80,000 clones are present, approximately 90% being singletons, with the ten largest covering roughly 0.69%. This specimen was CD4+ or CD8+ T cells sorted from blood, taken in a trial of the OX40 agonist ivuxolimab. These receptors originate from an adult with an advanced solid tumor such as melanoma, head and neck, liver or kidney cancer.

This clone was seen just once. The rearrangement uses TRBV11-3 and TRBJ2-7, with D possibly being TRBD2 (6 bases). This CDR3 has 14 residues. Germline CDR1 is SGHNT and CDR2 is YENEEA. The V and J ends lost 6 bases and 0 bases respectively, with 12 bases between them. CDR3 DNA sequence: TGTGCCAGCAGTCGGACTATGAGCTCCTACGAGCAGTACTTC. Residues: CASSRTMSSYEQYF.

The V and J genes are TRBV18 and TRBJ2-3; unclear D gene. The CDR3 length is 17 residues. V shed 1 base and J shed 0 bases, with 14 bases lying between them. CDR1 is KGHSH, CDR2 LQKENI, per germline. CDR3 nucleotides: TGTGCCAGCTCACCACTATTAGGCTCTTCTAGCACAGATACGCAGTATTTT. Residues: CASSPLLGSSSTDTQYF.

The gene calls are TRBV19 and TRBJ2-7; 11 bases map to TRBD1. Germline V CDR1 and CDR2: LNHDA, SQIVND (reference sequence). The junction had 5 bases not matched to a gene; V was cut back by 5 bases and J by 2 bases. CDR3 length: 15 amino acids. The chain's CDR3 is CASSLQGQGAYEQYF. CDR3 bases: TGTGCCAGTAGTCTTCAGGGACAGGGGGCCTACGAGCAGTACTTC.

The V gene is TRBV5-1, the J gene TRBJ1-1; TRBD1 might be the D (6 bases). V lost 4 bases and J lost 0, with 13 bases in between. Per the germline V gene, CDR1 is SGHRS and CDR2 is YFSETQ. This CDR3 spans 15 amino acids. The CDR3 nucleotides are TGCGCCAGCAGCGGAACGACAGGATTGAACACTGAAGCTTTCTTT. The encoded protein is CASSGTTGLNTEAFF. Based on the CDR3 plus reference TRBV5-1 and TRBJ1-1, the full variable domain is KAGVTQTPRYLIKTRGQQVTLSCSPISGHRSVSWYQQTPGQGLQFLFEYFSETQRNKGNFPGRFSGRQFSNSRSEMNVSTLELGDSALYLCASSGTTGLNTEAFFGQGTRLTVV.

The J gene is TRBJ1-2, the V gene TRBV7-2; no definite D call. The CDR3 has 14 residues. Germline assignment: CDR1 SGHTA and CDR2 FQGNSA. V lost 2 bases and J lost 6, with 13 bases in between. CDR3 region: CASSLNPGVDGYTF. CDR3 DNA: TGTGCCAGCAGCTTAAACCCCGGGGTGGATGGCTACACCTTC.

This clone was recorded once. The J gene is TRBJ1-5, the V gene TRBV28; 10 nucleotides align to TRBD1. Germline V lookup: CDR1 MDHEN, CDR2 SYDVKM. V dropped 5 bases and J dropped 4; count of bases not matched to a gene: 8. CDR3 length equals 16 residues. The CDR3 here is CASSQRLGQGNQPQHF. CDR3 DNA: TGTGCCAGCAGTCAAAGACTGGGACAGGGGAATCAGCCCCAGCATTTT.

This sequence joins TRBV5-1 and TRBJ2-1; 10 nucleotides agree with TRBD2. Germline V gene data show CDR1 as SGHRS and CDR2 as YFSETQ. CDR3 length equals 17 residues. Unmatched junction bases numbered 6, after V lost 1 base and J lost 2 bases. CDR3 amino acids: CASSLRSGRGPYNEQFF. In DNA, the CDR3 is TGCGCCAGCAGCTTGAGGAGCGGGAGGGGCCCCTACAATGAGCAGTTCTTC.

The gene calls are TRBV21-1 and TRBJ1-5; the table's D call, TRBD1, was not checked against the DNA. TRBV21-1 is a documented pseudogene. This CDR3 is built from 19 residues. CDR3 loop: CASSKVNGAGTLSNQPQHF. In DNA, the CDR3 is TGTGCCAGCAGCAAAGTCAATGGGGCAGGCACCCTTAGCAATCAGCCCCAGCATTTT.

This clone came up once. V usage is TRBV5-4 and J usage is TRBJ2-1; tentatively, D is TRBD2 (6 bases). Germline lookup yields CDR1 SGHNT and CDR2 YYREEE (reference sequence). Trimming took off 4 bases at V and 7 bases at J, with 21 bases between the two ends. This CDR3 spans 16 amino acids. The DNA for the CDR3 is TGTGCCAGCAGCGACCAGCCGGGACTTCCCCAGAATGAGCAGTTCTTC. Protein product: CASSDQPGLPQNEQFF.

This clone was counted a single time. The chain links TRBV7-2 to TRBJ2-7, with D uncertain. The CDR3 has 15 amino acids. The ends were cut back, 3 bases at V and 2 bases at J, with 14 bases in the middle. Germline CDR1 and CDR2: SGHTA and FQGNSA. The CDR3, as DNA: TGTGCCAGCAGCTTCCGGGTGTCAGGCACCTACGAGCAGTACTTC. The encoded protein is CASSFRVSGTYEQYF.

The chain employs TRBV10-1 and TRBJ1-4, with D unclear. V shed 2 bases and J shed 8 bases, with 9 bases lying between them. The CDR3 is 13 amino acids. Looked up from germline, CDR1 is WNHNN and CDR2 is SYGVQD (reference sequence). The CDR3 region is CASSEHGGEKLFF. The CDR3 DNA sequence: TGCGCCAGCAGTGAGCACGGTGGGGAAAAACTGTTTTTT.

V is TRBV9 and J is TRBJ2-3; D call uncertain. The germline V and J ends were trimmed by 5 bases and 2 bases, with 9 bases remaining between them. The CDR3 runs 13 residues. Germline V lookup: CDR1 SGDLS, CDR2 YYNGEE. CDR3 DNA: TGTGCCAGCAGGTCCGCTGACACAGATACGCAGTATTTT. This gives the protein CASRSADTDTQYF.

The genes are TRBV18 and TRBJ2-2; 10 nucleotides align to TRBD2. CDR1 is KGHSH, CDR2 LQKENI, per germline. V was clipped by 5 bases and J by 0 bases; unmatched bases: 12. This CDR3 is 19 amino acids long. The CDR3 nucleotides are TGTGCCAGCTCATACAGGACCGGGACTAGCGCTTCGAACACCGGGGAGCTGTTTTTT. Its protein product is CASSYRTGTSASNTGELFF.

The genes are TRBV5-4 and TRBJ2-7; TRBD1 aligns across 10 bases. V lost 1 base and J lost 5; bases outside the gene matches: 3. The CDR3 has 14 residues. Germline values: CDR1 SGHNT, CDR2 YYREEE (reference sequence). CDR3 protein: CASSLPGQGNEQYF. The CDR3 nucleotides read TGTGCCAGCAGCTTGCCGGGACAGGGGAACGAGCAGTACTTC.

This clone appeared a single time. The chain is built from TRBV18 and TRBJ2-1; 11 nucleotides match TRBD2. This CDR3 spans 16 amino acids. V lost 1 base, J lost 8 bases, and 7 bases stayed unmatched. From germline, CDR1 is KGHSH and CDR2 LQKENI. As DNA, the CDR3 is TGTGCCAGCTCACCACTAGCGGGAGGGCCATCCGATGAGCAGTTCTTC. It specifies CASSPLAGGPSDEQFF.